This is a list of T cell receptor beta chains from one sample in a study of T-cell reconstitution after alpha-beta-depleted transplantation in children. TCRdb analysed the PCR reads with MiXCR anew, one entry per CDR3 protein. The profile shows approximately 980,000 distinct CDR3 sequences, about 29% of them singletons. The sample in question was PBMCs, mostly from graft donor cells, obtained 360 days after TCRalphabeta/CD19-depleted stem cell transplant. The receptor source for this set is a boy under two years old who had a stem cell transplant for SCID, so the T cells may come from the graft donor. Each CDR3 is given with its conserved first and last residue. D genes are given only for firm matches. Where a row states a size, it is once, few, many or the class of an expanded clone; other rows omit it.

abundance: .
d_gene: .
v_gene: TRBV20-1
j_gene: TRBJ2-1
CDR3aa: CSVTLMWGIRYNEQFF
CDR3nt: TGCAGTGTAACCCTTATGTGGGGCATTAGGTACAATGAGCAGTTCTTC

abundance: .
d_gene: TRBD1
v_gene: TRBV27
j_gene: TRBJ2-7
CDR3aa: CASSTSGTGGLEQYF
CDR3nt: TGTGCCAGCAGTACAAGTGGGACAGGGGGCCTCGAGCAGTACTTC

abundance: many
d_gene: .
v_gene: TRBV3-1
j_gene: TRBJ2-1
CDR3aa: CASSRINEQFF
CDR3nt: TGTGCCAGCAGCCGAATTAATGAGCAGTTCTTC

abundance: .
d_gene: .
v_gene: TRBV12-3/TRBV12-4
j_gene: TRBJ2-7
CDR3aa: CASSLAATGGQYF
CDR3nt: TGTGCCAGCAGTTTGGCGGCTACCGGAGGCCAGTACTTC

abundance: once
d_gene: .
v_gene: TRBV6-2/TRBV6-3
j_gene: TRBJ2-1
CDR3aa: CASSYPLYNNEQFF
CDR3nt: TGTGCCAGCAGTTACCCCCTCTATAACAATGAGCAGTTCTTC

abundance: .
d_gene: .
v_gene: TRBV5-1
j_gene: TRBJ1-1
CDR3aa: CASSLDGGWEAFF
CDR3nt: TGCGCCAGCAGCTTGGACGGGGGATGGGAAGCTTTCTTT

abundance: few
d_gene: TRBD1
v_gene: TRBV18
j_gene: TRBJ2-7
CDR3aa: CASSPKGTGAYEQYF
CDR3nt: TGTGCCAGCTCACCAAAAGGGACAGGGGCATACGAGCAGTACTTC

abundance: .
d_gene: .
v_gene: TRBV4-1
j_gene: TRBJ1-2
CDR3aa: CASSRAVRDLYGYTF
CDR3nt: TGCGCCAGCAGCCGGGCCGTCAGGGATCTCTATGGCTACACCTTC

abundance: few
d_gene: .
v_gene: TRBV20-1
j_gene: TRBJ1-6
CDR3aa: CSAGPRGSNSPLHF
CDR3nt: TGCAGTGCTGGGCCCCGGGGCTCAAATTCACCCCTCCACTTT

abundance: .
d_gene: .
v_gene: TRBV10-3
j_gene: TRBJ2-2
CDR3aa: CAISESEGAPANTGELFF
CDR3nt: TGTGCCATCAGTGAGTCGGAGGGGGCTCCAGCGAACACCGGGGAGCTGTTTTTT

abundance: many
d_gene: .
v_gene: TRBV15
j_gene: TRBJ2-7
CDR3aa: CATSRDWQGYEQYF
CDR3nt: TGTGCCACCAGCAGAGATTGGCAGGGCTACGAGCAGTACTTC

abundance: few
d_gene: TRBD2
v_gene: TRBV5-1
j_gene: TRBJ2-1
CDR3aa: CASSLGYRGGVRNEQFF
CDR3nt: TGCGCCAGCAGCTTGGGATATCGCGGGGGGGTAAGGAATGAGCAGTTCTTC

abundance: few
d_gene: .
v_gene: TRBV20-1
j_gene: TRBJ1-5
CDR3aa: CSARMAGPHQPQHF
CDR3nt: TGCAGTGCTAGAATGGCAGGGCCCCACCAGCCCCAGCATTTT

abundance: few
d_gene: .
v_gene: TRBV3-1
j_gene: TRBJ2-2
CDR3aa: CASRPGRAGELFF
CDR3nt: TGTGCCAGCAGACCCGGACGAGCCGGGGAGCTGTTTTTT

abundance: .
d_gene: .
v_gene: TRBV3-1
j_gene: TRBJ2-7
CDR3aa: CASSQTEGAQYF
CDR3nt: TGTGCCAGCAGCCAGACCGAAGGGGCGCAGTACTTC

abundance: few
d_gene: TRBD2
v_gene: TRBV29-1
j_gene: TRBJ2-1
CDR3aa: CSVPPGTSGGRSSYNEQFF
CDR3nt: TGCAGCGTACCACCGGGGACTAGCGGGGGCCGTAGCTCCTACAATGAGCAGTTCTTC

abundance: once
d_gene: TRBD1
v_gene: TRBV18
j_gene: TRBJ2-7
CDR3aa: CASSQTGDVHEQYF
CDR3nt: TGTGCCAGCTCACAGACAGGGGATGTGCACGAGCAGTACTTC

abundance: .
d_gene: TRBD1
v_gene: TRBV12-3/TRBV12-4
j_gene: TRBJ2-2
CDR3aa: CASSFGDSYTGELFF
CDR3nt: TGTGCCAGCAGTTTTGGGGACAGTTACACCGGGGAGCTGTTTTTT

abundance: .
d_gene: .
v_gene: TRBV29-1
j_gene: TRBJ2-7
CDR3aa: CSVALRVGGRSYEQYF
CDR3nt: TGCAGCGTCGCCCTACGAGTAGGGGGGCGATCCTACGAGCAGTACTTC

abundance: once
d_gene: TRBD2
v_gene: TRBV6-1
j_gene: TRBJ2-3
CDR3aa: CASSPNPSGEVSDTQYF
CDR3nt: TGTGCCAGCAGTCCGAATCCTAGCGGGGAGGTATCCGATACGCAGTATTTT

abundance: few
d_gene: TRBD1
v_gene: TRBV7-6
j_gene: TRBJ1-4
CDR3aa: CASSLAGQGEKLFF
CDR3nt: TGTGCCAGCAGCTTAGCGGGACAGGGGGAAAAACTGTTTTTT

abundance: .
d_gene: .
v_gene: TRBV20-1
j_gene: TRBJ2-3
CDR3aa: CSAAATVDTQYF
CDR3nt: TGCAGTGCTGCAGCCACGGTGGATACGCAGTATTTT

abundance: few
d_gene: TRBD2
v_gene: TRBV5-1
j_gene: TRBJ2-5
CDR3aa: CASTASGLNQETQYF
CDR3nt: TGCGCCAGCACCGCTAGCGGGCTAAACCAAGAGACCCAGTACTTC

abundance: .
d_gene: .
v_gene: TRBV29-1
j_gene: TRBJ1-2
CDR3aa: CSADTLRGYTF
CDR3nt: TGCAGTGCTGACACTCTCCGGGGCTACACCTTC

abundance: .
d_gene: .
v_gene: TRBV12-3/TRBV12-4
j_gene: TRBJ1-4
CDR3aa: CASSLNNEKLFF
CDR3nt: TGTGCCAGCAGTTTAAATAATGAAAAACTGTTTTTT

abundance: .
d_gene: .
v_gene: TRBV12-3/TRBV12-4
j_gene: TRBJ2-5
CDR3aa: CASSFEGRLQETQYF
CDR3nt: TGTGCCAGCAGTTTCGAGGGGCGGCTCCAAGAGACCCAGTACTTC

abundance: .
d_gene: .
v_gene: TRBV20-1
j_gene: TRBJ2-7
CDR3aa: CSARDRTVGGF
CDR3nt: TGCAGTGCTAGAGATCGGACAGTGGGCGGCTTC

abundance: many
d_gene: .
v_gene: TRBV6-1
j_gene: TRBJ2-2
CDR3aa: CASSGRPNTGELFF
CDR3nt: TGTGCCAGCAGCGGACGGCCGAACACCGGGGAGCTGTTTTTT

abundance: .
d_gene: .
v_gene: TRBV29-1
j_gene: TRBJ2-4
CDR3aa: CSVLQPKNIQYF
CDR3nt: TGCAGCGTTCTGCAGCCCAAAAACATTCAGTACTTC

abundance: few
d_gene: .
v_gene: TRBV20-1
j_gene: TRBJ2-7
CDR3aa: CSGGHPYEQYF
CDR3nt: TGCAGTGGGGGACATCCTTACGAGCAGTACTTC

abundance: few
d_gene: .
v_gene: TRBV5-5
j_gene: TRBJ1-2
CDR3aa: CASSPRPGNENYGYTF
CDR3nt: TGTGCCAGCAGCCCTCGACCAGGGAACGAGAACTATGGCTACACCTTC

abundance: .
d_gene: .
v_gene: TRBV9
j_gene: TRBJ2-4
CDR3aa: CASSVGIAWQPSSQYF
CDR3nt: TGTGCCAGCAGCGTAGGAATAGCTTGGCAACCAAGTTCTCAGTACTTC

abundance: .
d_gene: TRBD2
v_gene: TRBV7-9
j_gene: TRBJ2-7
CDR3aa: CASSFVLAGGQTYEQYF
CDR3nt: TGTGCCAGCAGCTTCGTTTTAGCGGGGGGCCAAACCTACGAGCAGTACTTC

abundance: few
d_gene: TRBD2
v_gene: TRBV7-9
j_gene: TRBJ2-1
CDR3aa: CASSYSGGADNEQFF
CDR3nt: TGTGCCAGCAGCTATAGCGGGGGGGCCGACAATGAGCAGTTCTTC